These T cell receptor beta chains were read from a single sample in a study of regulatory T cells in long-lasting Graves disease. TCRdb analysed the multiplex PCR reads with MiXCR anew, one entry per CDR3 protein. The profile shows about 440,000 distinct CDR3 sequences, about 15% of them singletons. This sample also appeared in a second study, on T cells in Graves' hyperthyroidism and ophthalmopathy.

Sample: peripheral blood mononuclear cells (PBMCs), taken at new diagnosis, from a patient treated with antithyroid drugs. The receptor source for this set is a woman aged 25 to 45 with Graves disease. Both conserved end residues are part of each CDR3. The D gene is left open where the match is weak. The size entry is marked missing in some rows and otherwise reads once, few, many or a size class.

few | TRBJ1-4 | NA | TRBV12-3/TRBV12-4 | CASRKSGATNEKLFF | TGTGCCAGCAGAAAATCAGGCGCAACTAATGAAAAACTGTTTTTT
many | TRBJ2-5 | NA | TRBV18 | CASSTRLVRPETQYF | TGTGCCAGCTCAACCCGACTAGTGCGGCCCGAGACCCAGTACTTC
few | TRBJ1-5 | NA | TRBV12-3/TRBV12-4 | CASTARGSGNQPQHF | TGTGCCAGCACCGCCCGGGGGTCGGGCAATCAGCCCCAGCATTTT
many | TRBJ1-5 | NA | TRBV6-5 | CASSSRTVSNQPQHF | TGTGCCAGCAGTTCACGGACTGTGAGCAATCAGCCCCAGCATTTT
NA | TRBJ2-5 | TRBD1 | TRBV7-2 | CASSITLSRSGTALQETQYF | TGTGCCAGCAGCATAACCTTAAGTCGGTCCGGGACAGCCCTCCAAGAGACCCAGTACTTC
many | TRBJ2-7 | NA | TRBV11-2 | CASSNRDSYEQYF | TGTGCCAGCAGCAACCGGGATTCCTACGAGCAGTACTTC
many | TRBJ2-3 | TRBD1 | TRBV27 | CASRPDREATDTQYF | TGTGCCAGCAGACCCGACAGGGAAGCGACAGATACGCAGTATTTT
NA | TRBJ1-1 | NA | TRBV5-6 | CASSAQGPNTEAFF | TGTGCCAGCAGCGCACAGGGCCCAAACACTGAAGCTTTCTTT
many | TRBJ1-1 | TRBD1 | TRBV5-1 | CASSLVSTGIEGAFF | TGCGCCAGCAGCTTGGTATCGACAGGGATCGAGGGAGCTTTCTTT
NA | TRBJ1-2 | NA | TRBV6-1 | CASSHHSDGGYGYTF | TGTGCCAGCAGCCACCATTCGGATGGAGGATATGGCTACACCTTC
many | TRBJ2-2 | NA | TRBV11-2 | CASSSPGHNTGELFF | TGTGCCAGCAGCTCTCCGGGACACAACACCGGGGAGCTGTTTTTT
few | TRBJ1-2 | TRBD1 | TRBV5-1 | CASSLPQGGSDGYTF | TGCGCCAGCAGCTTACCTCAGGGGGGGTCAGATGGCTACACCTTC
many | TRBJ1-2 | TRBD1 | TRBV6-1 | CASSPDRGRSGYTF | TGTGCCAGCAGCCCAGACAGGGGGCGGTCGGGCTACACCTTC
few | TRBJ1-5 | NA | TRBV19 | CASSTGSGTWVNQPQHF | TGTGCCAGTAGTACGGGGTCCGGGACATGGGTTAATCAGCCCCAGCATTTT
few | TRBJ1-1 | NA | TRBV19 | CASSDYIVGATEAFF | TGTGCCAGTAGTGACTATATTGTGGGGGCAACTGAAGCTTTCTTT
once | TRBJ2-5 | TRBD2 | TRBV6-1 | CASTLGAGDLKETQYF | TGTGCCAGCACCCTAGGGGCGGGAGACCTTAAAGAGACCCAGTACTTC
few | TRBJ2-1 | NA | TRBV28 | CASSLGGLSYNEQFF | TGTGCCAGCAGTTTAGGCGGGCTATCCTACAATGAGCAGTTCTTC
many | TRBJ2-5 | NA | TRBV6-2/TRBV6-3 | CASSYSGRGATGETQYF | TGTGCCAGCAGTTACTCGGGGCGGGGTGCGACGGGAGAGACCCAGTACTTC
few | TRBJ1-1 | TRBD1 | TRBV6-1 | CASSPGDRGGEAFF | TGTGCCAGCAGCCCGGGGGACAGGGGAGGTGAAGCTTTCTTT
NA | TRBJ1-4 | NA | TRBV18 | CASSPRGAGEKLFF | TGTGCCAGCTCACCAAGAGGCGCTGGTGAAAAACTGTTTTTT
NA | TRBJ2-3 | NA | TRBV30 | CAWSVLGRSPSTDTQYF | TGTGCCTGGAGTGTTCTAGGCCGATCCCCAAGCACAGATACGCAGTATTTT
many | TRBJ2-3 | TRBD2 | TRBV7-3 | CASSLSGGRALSDTQYF | TGTGCCAGCAGCTTATCGGGCGGGAGGGCCCTATCAGATACGCAGTATTTT
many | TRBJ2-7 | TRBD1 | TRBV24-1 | CATSSTTGTYEQYF | TGTGCCACCAGCTCAACGACAGGGACCTACGAGCAGTACTTC
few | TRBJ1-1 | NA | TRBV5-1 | CASSLGPRANTEAFF | TGTGCCAGCAGCTTGGGTCCGAGGGCGAACACTGAAGCTTTCTTT
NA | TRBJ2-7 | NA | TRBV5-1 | CASSLGRLGASYEQYF | TGCGCCAGCAGCTTGGGGCGGCTAGGGGCCTCCTACGAGCAGTACTTC
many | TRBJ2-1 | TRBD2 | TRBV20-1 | CSARGLAGGYNEQFF | TGCAGTGCTAGAGGACTAGCGGGAGGGTACAATGAGCAGTTCTTC
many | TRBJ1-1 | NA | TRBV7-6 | CASSLDPGPGSTEAFF | TGTGCCAGCAGCTTGGATCCGGGCCCTGGGAGCACTGAAGCTTTCTTT
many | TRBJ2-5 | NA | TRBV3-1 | CASSRGHRQETQYF | TGTGCCAGCAGCCGAGGACACCGCCAAGAGACCCAGTACTTC
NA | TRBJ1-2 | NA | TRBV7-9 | CASSWAAQEANYGYTF | TGTGCCAGCAGCTGGGCGGCACAGGAAGCTAACTATGGCTACACCTTC
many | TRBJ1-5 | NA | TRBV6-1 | CASRLKGKGNNQPQHF | TGTGCCAGCAGACTGAAGGGGAAGGGTAACAATCAGCCCCAGCATTTT
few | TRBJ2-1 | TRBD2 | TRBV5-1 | CASSLARTSGRDTYNEQFF | TGCGCCAGCAGCTTGGCTCGGACTAGCGGGAGGGATACCTACAATGAGCAGTTCTTC
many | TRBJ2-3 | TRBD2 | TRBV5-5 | CASSHASGKSTDTQYF | TGTGCCAGCAGCCACGCTAGCGGCAAAAGCACAGATACGCAGTATTTT
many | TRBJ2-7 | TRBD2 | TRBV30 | CAWSVRGVPHEQYF | TGTGCCTGGAGTGTACGGGGGGTCCCTCACGAGCAGTACTTC
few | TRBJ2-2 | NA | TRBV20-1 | CSARDDGLRGELFF | TGCAGTGCTAGAGATGATGGCCTAAGGGGGGAGCTGTTTTTT
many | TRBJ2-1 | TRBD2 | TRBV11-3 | CASSFRALAGVLYAGNEQFF | TGTGCCAGCAGCTTTAGAGCACTAGCGGGAGTTCTGTACGCGGGGAATGAGCAGTTCTTC
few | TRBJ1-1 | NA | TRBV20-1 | CSARGDEAFF | TGCAGTGCTAGGGGGGATGAAGCTTTCTTT
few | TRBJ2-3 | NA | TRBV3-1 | CASSQDVGIGTDTQYF | TGTGCCAGCAGCCAAGATGTGGGGATCGGCACAGATACGCAGTATTTT
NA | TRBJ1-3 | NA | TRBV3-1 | CASSQDSEGGNTIYF | TGTGCCAGCAGCCAAGATAGCGAAGGTGGAAACACCATATATTTT
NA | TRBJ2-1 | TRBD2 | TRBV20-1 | CSAPRGLAGRRDAMGQFF | TGCAGTGCTCCAAGGGGACTAGCGGGACGTCGAGATGCAATGGGGCAGTTCTTC
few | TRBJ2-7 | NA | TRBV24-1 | CATSDFEGLEQYF | TGTGCCACCAGTGATTTTGAGGGTCTCGAGCAGTACTTC
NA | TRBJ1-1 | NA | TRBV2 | CASSEMQNTEAFF | TGTGCCAGCAGTGAAATGCAGAACACTGAAGCTTTCTTT
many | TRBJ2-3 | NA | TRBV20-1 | CSASPLTGRAADTQYF | TGCAGTGCTAGCCCCCTGACAGGTAGGGCCGCAGATACGCAGTATTTT